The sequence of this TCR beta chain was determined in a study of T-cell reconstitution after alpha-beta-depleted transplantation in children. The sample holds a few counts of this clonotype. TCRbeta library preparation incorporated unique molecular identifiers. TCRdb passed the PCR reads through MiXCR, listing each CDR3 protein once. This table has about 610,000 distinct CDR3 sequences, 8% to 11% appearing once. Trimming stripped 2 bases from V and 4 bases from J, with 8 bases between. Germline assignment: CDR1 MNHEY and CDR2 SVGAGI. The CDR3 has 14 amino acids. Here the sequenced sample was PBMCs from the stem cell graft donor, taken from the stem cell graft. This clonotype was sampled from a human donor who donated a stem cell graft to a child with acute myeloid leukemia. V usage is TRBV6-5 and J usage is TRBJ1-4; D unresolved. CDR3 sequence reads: CASSYLDGNEKLFF. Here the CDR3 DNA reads TGTGCCAGCAGTTACCTGGACGGTAATGAAAAACTGTTTTTT.